This TCR beta chain was recorded in a study of blood T cell repertoires in COVID-19 (dated by TCRdb to 2018 to 2021). Notes on the research overall: Samples from collaborators originated in the United States, Italy and Spain and spanned both the acute and convalescent phases of COVID-19. The prospective study material was composed of cDNA or gDNA derived from T cells, B-cell-depleted T cells, or PBMCs. Deeply sampled blood TCRbeta repertoires from subjects exposed to, actively infected with, or recovered from COVID-19 were included in the dataset. The repertoires were released in a freely available public database intended as a resource for research on the immune response to SARS-CoV-2. The samples were drawn from the first 160 participants of the ongoing ImmuneRACE study and from 1,254 subjects provided by 6 global collaborators. A de-identified subject ID, COVID-19 status, age in years and sex were almost always included in the sample metadata. Where available, HLA class I and class II types were obtained from metadata supplied by the sample provider rather than from assay-based typing. What the authors observed across the whole study: Clinical and demographic metadata were provided uncurated, with the amount varying by source and participant.

The CDR3 numbers 15 residues from cysteine through phenylalanine. The kept DNA is CDR3 alone, 45 bases in frame from the first base. From the germline V gene, CDR1 is MGHRA and CDR2 is YSYEKL. V ends up 0 bases short and J 6 bases short, with an unmatched junction base count of 3. In the prospective study, participants were about 18 to 95 years old, resided in approximately 22 geographic areas of the United States, and were enrolled through a virtual design. To assign participants to cohorts, the prospective study relied on clinical history that participants themselves reported in a screening survey and a study questionnaire. Exposed participants were defined as having been in contact with someone with a PCR-confirmed or clinician-diagnosed COVID-19 case within 2 weeks of study entry. In the prospective study, whole blood, serum and a nasopharyngeal or oropharyngeal swab were collected from each participant by mobile phlebotomists. Over a roughly 2-month period, participants in the prospective study had the option of providing additional blood draws and questionnaires. Before DNA extraction, blood samples from the prospective study were shipped at room temperature or frozen.

TCRbeta CDR3 regions were amplified from genomic DNA using the immunoSEQ Assay, a bias-controlled multiplex PCR. The authors' pipeline ran thus. Within the assay, amplification of reference gene primers was used to estimate how many nucleated cells each sample contained. To quantify the absolute abundance of each unique TCRbeta CDR3 rearrangement, sequence reads were collapsed and filtered. Productive Simpson clonality was computed per sample as the square root of Simpson's diversity index over productive rearrangements. TCRdb took this table from immuneACCESS and kept in-frame rearrangements with V and J called. Such tables lack part of the clones; where checked against another copy, unresolved V genes explain under half of the gap, and the rest is unexplained. Clone size and the V and J calls come from that table; the DNA yielded D and trimming. The sample profile shows around 250,000 clones; about 87% of them were found once. The ten most abundant clones make up around 3.1% of the sample.

A remark on this clone: Its antigen specificity is not known. Nothing much larger sits one base from this clone, and base qualities are not available.

The sequence was collected from a woman between 40 and 50 years old who had been exposed to COVID-19. Source material: PBMCs or T cells enriched from blood (not recorded which). Recombination connected TRBV4-1 to TRBJ2-5, and 11 junctional nucleotides match TRBD1. The CDR3 here reads CASSQEGQGDKTQYF. In nucleotide form, the sequence is TGCGCCAGCAGCCAAGAGGGACAGGGGGACAAGACCCAGTACTTC.